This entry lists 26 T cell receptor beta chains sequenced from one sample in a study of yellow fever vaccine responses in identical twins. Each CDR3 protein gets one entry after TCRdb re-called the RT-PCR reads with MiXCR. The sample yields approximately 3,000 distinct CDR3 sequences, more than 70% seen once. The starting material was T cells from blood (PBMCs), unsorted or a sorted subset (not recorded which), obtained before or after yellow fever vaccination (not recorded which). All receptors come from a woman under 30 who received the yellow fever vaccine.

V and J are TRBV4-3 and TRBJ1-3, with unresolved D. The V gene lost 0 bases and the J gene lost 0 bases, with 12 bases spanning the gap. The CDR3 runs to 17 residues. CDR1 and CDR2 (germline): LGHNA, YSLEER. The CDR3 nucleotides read TGCGCCAGCAGCCAAGATCCTCCGGGGAGCTCTGGAAACACCATATATTTT. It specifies CASSQDPPGSSGNTIYF.

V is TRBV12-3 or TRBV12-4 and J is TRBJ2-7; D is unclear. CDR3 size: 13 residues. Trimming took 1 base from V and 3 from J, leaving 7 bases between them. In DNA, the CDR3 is TGTGCCAGCAGTTTAGGGGCACTCTACGAGCAGTACTTC. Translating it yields CASSLGALYEQYF.

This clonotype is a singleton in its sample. CDR3 region: CASSVTSGEPTDTQYF. DNA for the CDR3: TGTGCCAGCAGCGTTACTAGCGGGGAACCCACAGATACGCAGTATTTT. V usage is TRBV9 and J usage is TRBJ2-3; 10 bases map to TRBD2. CDR1 and CDR2 (germline): SGDLS, YYNGEE. V lost 2 bases to trimming and J lost 2 bases; unmatched junction nucleotides: 5. There are 16 residues in the CDR3.

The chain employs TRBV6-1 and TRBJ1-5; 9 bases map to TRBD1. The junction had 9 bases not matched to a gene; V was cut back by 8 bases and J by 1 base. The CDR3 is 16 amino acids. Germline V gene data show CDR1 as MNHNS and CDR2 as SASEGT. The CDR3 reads CASSPGQGRSNQPQHF. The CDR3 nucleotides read TGTGCCAGCTCTCCCGGACAGGGGAGAAGCAATCAGCCCCAGCATTTT.

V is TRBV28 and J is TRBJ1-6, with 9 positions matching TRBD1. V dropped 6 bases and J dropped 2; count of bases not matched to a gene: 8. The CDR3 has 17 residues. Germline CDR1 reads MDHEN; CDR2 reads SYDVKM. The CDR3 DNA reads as TGTGCCAGCAGGGACAGGGGCCGCGGCCCCTATAATTCACCCCTCCACTTT. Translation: CASRDRGRGPYNSPLHF.

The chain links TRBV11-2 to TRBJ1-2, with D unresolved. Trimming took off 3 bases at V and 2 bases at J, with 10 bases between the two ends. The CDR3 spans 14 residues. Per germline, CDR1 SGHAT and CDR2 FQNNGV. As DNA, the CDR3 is TGTGCCAGCAGCTTGTGGGGATTGAACTATGGCTACACCTTC. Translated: CASSLWGLNYGYTF. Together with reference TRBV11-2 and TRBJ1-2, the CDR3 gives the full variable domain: EAGVAQSPRYKIIEKRQSVAFWCNPISGHATLYWYQQILGQGPKLLIQFQNNGVVDDSQLPKDRFSAERLKGVDSTLKIQPAKLEDSAVYLCASSLWGLNYGYTFGSGTRLTVV.

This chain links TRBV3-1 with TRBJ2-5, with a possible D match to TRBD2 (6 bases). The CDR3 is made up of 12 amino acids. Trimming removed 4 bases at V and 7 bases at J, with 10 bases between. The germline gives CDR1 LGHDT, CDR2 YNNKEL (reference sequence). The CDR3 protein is CASSREEGTQYF. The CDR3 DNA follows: TGTGCCAGCAGCCGTGAGGAGGGGACCCAGTACTTC.

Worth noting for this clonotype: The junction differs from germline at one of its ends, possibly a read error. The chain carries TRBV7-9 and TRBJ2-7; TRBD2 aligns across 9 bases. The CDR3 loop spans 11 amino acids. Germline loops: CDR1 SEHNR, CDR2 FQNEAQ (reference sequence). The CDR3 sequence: CASSSSGGLDF. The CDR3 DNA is TGTGCCAGCAGTTCCAGCGGGGGGCTTGACTTC. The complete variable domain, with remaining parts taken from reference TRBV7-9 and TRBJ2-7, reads DTGVSQNPRHKITKRGQNVTFRCDPISEHNRLYWYRQTLGQGPEFLTYFQNEAQLEKSRLLSDRFSAERPKGSFSTLEIQRTEQGDSAMYLCASSSSGGLDFGPGTRLTVT.

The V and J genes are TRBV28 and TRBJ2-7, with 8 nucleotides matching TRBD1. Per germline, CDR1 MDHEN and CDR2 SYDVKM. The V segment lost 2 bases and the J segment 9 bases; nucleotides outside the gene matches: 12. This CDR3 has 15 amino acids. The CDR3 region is CASSLSDRGNPMQYF. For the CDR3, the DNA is TGTGCCAGCAGTTTAAGTGACAGGGGAAATCCGATGCAGTACTTC.

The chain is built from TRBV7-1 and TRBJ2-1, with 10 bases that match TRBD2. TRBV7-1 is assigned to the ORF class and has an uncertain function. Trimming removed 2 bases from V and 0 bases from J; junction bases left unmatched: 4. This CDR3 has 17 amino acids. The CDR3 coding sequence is TGTGCCAGCAGCTCAAGCGGGAGGGGAGTCTCCTACAATGAGCAGTTCTTC. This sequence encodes CASSSSGRGVSYNEQFF.

The CDR3 protein is CATSSPGLASYEQYF. In nucleotides, the CDR3 is TGTGCCACCAGCAGCCCGGGACTAGCGTCTTACGAGCAGTACTTC. V and J are TRBV15 and TRBJ2-7, with 10 bases that match TRBD2. V lost 3 bases to trimming and J lost 4 bases; unmatched junction nucleotides: 6. The CDR3 contains 15 residues. Germline CDR1 is LNHNV and CDR2 is YYDKDF (reference sequence).

The DNA of the CDR3 is TGTGCCAGCAGCTTAGTCGGGTACCCAGATACGCAGTATTTT. It translates to CASSLVGYPDTQYF. The chain recombines TRBV7-2 with TRBJ2-3; no clear D. Trimming stripped 1 base from V and 4 bases from J, with 9 bases between. Germline loops: CDR1 SGHTA, CDR2 FQGNSA. The CDR3 has 14 amino acids. The full variable domain, its missing parts supplied by reference TRBV7-2 and TRBJ2-3, is GAGVSQSPSNKVTEKGKDVELRCDPISGHTALYWYRQSLGQGLEFLIYFQGNSAPDKSGLPSDRFSAERTGGSVSTLTIQRTQQEDSAVYLCASSLVGYPDTQYFGPGTRLTVL.

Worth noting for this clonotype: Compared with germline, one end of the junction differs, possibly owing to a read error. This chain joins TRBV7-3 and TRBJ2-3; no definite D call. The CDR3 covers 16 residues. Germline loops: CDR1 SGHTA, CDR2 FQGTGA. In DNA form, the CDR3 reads TGTGCCAGCAGTTTAACCCCTCACTCTAGCACAGATACGCAGTATTTT. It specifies CASSLTPHSSTDTQYF.

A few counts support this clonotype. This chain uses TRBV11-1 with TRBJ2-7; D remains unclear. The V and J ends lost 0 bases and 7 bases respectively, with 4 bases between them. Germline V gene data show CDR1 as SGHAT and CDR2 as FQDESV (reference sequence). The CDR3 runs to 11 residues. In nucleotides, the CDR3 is TGTGCCAGCAGCTTAGCGTGGGAGCAGTACTTC. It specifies CASSLAWEQYF.

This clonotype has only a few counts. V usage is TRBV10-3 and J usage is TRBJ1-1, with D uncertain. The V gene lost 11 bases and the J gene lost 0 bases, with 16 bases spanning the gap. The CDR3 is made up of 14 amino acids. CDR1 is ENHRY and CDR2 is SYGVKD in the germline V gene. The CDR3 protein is CASAVATMNTEAFF. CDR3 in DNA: TGTGCCTCCGCGGTCGCAACGATGAACACTGAAGCTTTCTTT.

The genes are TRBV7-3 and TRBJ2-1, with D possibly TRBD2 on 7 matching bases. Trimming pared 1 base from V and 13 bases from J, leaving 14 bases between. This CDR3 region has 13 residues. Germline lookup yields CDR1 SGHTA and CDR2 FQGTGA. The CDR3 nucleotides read TGTGCCAGCAGCTTAATTCCGGGGGGCCATCAGTTCTTC. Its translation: CASSLIPGGHQFF.

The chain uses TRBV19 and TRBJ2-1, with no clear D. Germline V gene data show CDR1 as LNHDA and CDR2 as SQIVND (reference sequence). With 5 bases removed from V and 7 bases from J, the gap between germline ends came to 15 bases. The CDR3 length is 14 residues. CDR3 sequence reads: CASSFGYKENEQFF. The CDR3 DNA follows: TGTGCCAGTAGTTTCGGATATAAGGAAAATGAGCAGTTCTTC.

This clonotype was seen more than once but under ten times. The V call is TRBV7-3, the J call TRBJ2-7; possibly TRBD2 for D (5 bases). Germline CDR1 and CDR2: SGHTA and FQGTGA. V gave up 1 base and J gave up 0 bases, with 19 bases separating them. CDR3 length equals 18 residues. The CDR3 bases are TGTGCCAGCAGCTTAAGACCCGGGTACGGGATCCGCTCCTACGAGCAGTACTTC. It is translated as CASSLRPGYGIRSYEQYF.

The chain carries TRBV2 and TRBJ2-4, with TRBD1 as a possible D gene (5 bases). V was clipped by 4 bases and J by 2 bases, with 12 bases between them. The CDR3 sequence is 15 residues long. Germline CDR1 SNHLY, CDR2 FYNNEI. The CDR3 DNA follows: TGTGCCAGCAGTGCTCGCGCAGGGACCAAAAACATTCAGTACTTC. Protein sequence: CASSARAGTKNIQYF.

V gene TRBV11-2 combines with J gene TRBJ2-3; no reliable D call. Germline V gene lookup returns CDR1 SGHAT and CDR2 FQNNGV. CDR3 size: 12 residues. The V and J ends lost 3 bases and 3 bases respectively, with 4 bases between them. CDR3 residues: CASSFWTDTQYF. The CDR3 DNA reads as TGTGCCAGCAGCTTTTGGACAGATACGCAGTATTTT.

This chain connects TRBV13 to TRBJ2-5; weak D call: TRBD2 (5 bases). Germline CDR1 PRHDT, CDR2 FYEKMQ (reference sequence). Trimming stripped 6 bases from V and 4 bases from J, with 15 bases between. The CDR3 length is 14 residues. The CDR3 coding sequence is TGTGCCAGCAGGAGGGAGAACCGAGGAGAGACCCAGTACTTC. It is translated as CASRRENRGETQYF.

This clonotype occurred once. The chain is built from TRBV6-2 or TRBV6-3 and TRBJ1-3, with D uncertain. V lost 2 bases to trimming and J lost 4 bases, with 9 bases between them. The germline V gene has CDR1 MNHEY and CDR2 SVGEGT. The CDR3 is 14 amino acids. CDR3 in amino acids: CASSYGSLGNTIYF. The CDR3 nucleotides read TGTGCCAGCAGTTACGGGTCTCTCGGAAACACCATATATTTT.

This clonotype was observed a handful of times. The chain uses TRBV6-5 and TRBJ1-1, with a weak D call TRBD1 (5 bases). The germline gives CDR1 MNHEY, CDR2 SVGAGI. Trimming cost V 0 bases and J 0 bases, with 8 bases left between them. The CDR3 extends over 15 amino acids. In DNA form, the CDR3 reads TGTGCCAGCAGTTACTCCGGGGGTGTGAACACTGAAGCTTTCTTT. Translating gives CASSYSGGVNTEAFF.

The chain's CDR3 is CASSLPKPNNNEQFF. Here the CDR3 DNA reads TGTGCCAGCAGCTTGCCCAAACCCAACAACAATGAGCAGTTCTTC. The rearrangement links TRBV5-5 to TRBJ2-1; D ambiguous. Germline CDR1 and CDR2: SGHKS and YYEKEE (reference sequence). CDR3 length: 15 residues. V was cut by 1 base and J by 5 bases, with 13 bases left in between.

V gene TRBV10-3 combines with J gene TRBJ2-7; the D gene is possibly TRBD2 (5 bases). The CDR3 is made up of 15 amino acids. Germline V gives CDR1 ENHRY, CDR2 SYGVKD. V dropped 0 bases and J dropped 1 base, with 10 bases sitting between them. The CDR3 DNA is TGTGCCATCAGTGAGTCGGCGACGGGGTCCTACGAGCAGTACTTC. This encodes CAISESATGSYEQYF.

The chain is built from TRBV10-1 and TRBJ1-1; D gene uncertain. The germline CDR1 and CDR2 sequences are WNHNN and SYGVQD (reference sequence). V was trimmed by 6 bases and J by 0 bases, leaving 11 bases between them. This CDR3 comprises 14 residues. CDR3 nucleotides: TGCGCCAGCAGAGATTCGGGGATGAACACTGAAGCTTTCTTT. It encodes CASRDSGMNTEAFF.